Listed below are T cell receptor beta chains from one sample, sequenced in a study of preoperative IRX-2 immunotherapy in early breast cancer. Data came from immunoSEQ multiplex PCR; TCRdb stores just in-frame clones and leaves some out. The sample holds about 23,000 clones, roughly nine tenths seen once. The starting material was tumor tissue, obtained after IRX-2 immunotherapy. All receptors come from a human donor with breast cancer. The CDR3 runs from the conserved cysteine through the conserved F or W. A D gene is named only where the DNA matches it firmly. Expanded clones are given a class, and other clones once, few, many or no size at all.

j_call,clone_size,d_call,v_call,cdr3_aa,cdr3_nt
TRBJ2-3,NA,NA,TRBV7-2,CASSLEPGTDTQYF,TGTGCCAGCAGCTTAGAGCCGGGCACAGATACGCAGTATTTT
TRBJ1-1,NA,NA,TRBV10-1,CASSEQPNTEAFF,TGCGCCAGCAGTGAGCAACCGAACACTGAAGCTTTCTTT
TRBJ2-3,NA,NA,TRBV5-1,CASSLGPSTDTQYF,TGCGCCAGCAGCTTAGGACCGAGCACAGATACGCAGTATTTT
TRBJ1-6,NA,NA,TRBV30,CAWSVLAPSPLHF,TGTGCCTGGAGTGTACTAGCCCCTTCACCCCTCCACTTT
TRBJ1-4,NA,NA,TRBV6-5,CASSYSTGATNEKLFF,TGTGCCAGCAGTTACTCGACGGGGGCAACTAATGAAAAACTGTTTTTT
TRBJ1-5,NA,NA,TRBV4-3,CASSPTQSGVQPQHF,TGCGCCAGTAGCCCGACCCAGTCGGGGGTTCAGCCCCAGCATTTT
TRBJ1-2,NA,TRBD1,TRBV15,CATSDRDRGRRGYTF,TGTGCCACCAGCGACCGGGACAGGGGGCGCCGGGGCTACACCTTC
TRBJ1-3,NA,NA,TRBV7-6,CASSQGLDGNTIYF,TGTGCCAGCAGCCAAGGCCTCGACGGAAACACCATATATTTT
TRBJ2-5,NA,NA,TRBV12-2,CASRLEWRETQYF,TGTGCAAGTCGCTTAGAATGGAGGGAGACCCAGTACTTC
TRBJ1-2,NA,TRBD1,TRBV6-4,CASSGTGGYGYTF,TGTGCCAGCAGTGGGACAGGGGGCTATGGCTACACCTTC
TRBJ1-1,NA,NA,TRBV11-2,CASSLDQPDTEAFF,TGTGCCAGCAGCTTAGATCAGCCGGACACTGAAGCTTTCTTT
TRBJ1-5,NA,TRBD1,TRBV19,CASSIGTGGNQPQHF,TGTGCCAGTAGTATAGGGACAGGGGGGAACCAGCCCCAGCATTTT
TRBJ2-7,NA,NA,TRBV7-2,CASSFSSSYEQYF,TGTGCCAGCAGCTTCTCAAGCTCCTACGAGCAGTACTTC
TRBJ1-2,once,TRBD1,TRBV30,CAWSVAGTGDGYTF,TGTGCCTGGAGTGTCGCCGGGACAGGGGACGGCTACACCTTC
TRBJ1-1,NA,NA,TRBV7-8,CASSPGRNIPLNTEAFF,TGTGCCAGCAGCCCGGGACGGAATATACCGTTGAACACTGAAGCTTTCTTT
TRBJ2-3,NA,NA,TRBV5-4,CASSSRVLTDTQYF,TGTGCCAGCAGCTCCAGGGTTTTAACAGATACGCAGTATTTT
TRBJ2-6,NA,NA,TRBV2,CASSEGRAGANVLTF,TGTGCCAGCAGTGAAGGCCGGGCTGGGGCCAACGTCCTGACTTTC
TRBJ1-5,once,NA,TRBV25-1,CASSEDPGARQPQHF,TGTGCCAGCAGTGAGGACCCAGGGGCTCGTCAGCCCCAGCATTTT
TRBJ2-1,NA,TRBD2,TRBV19,CASSLLAGGSGEQFF,TGTGCCAGTAGCCTACTAGCGGGAGGTTCCGGTGAGCAGTTCTTC
TRBJ2-3,NA,TRBD2,TRBV10-3,CAITPGLAGEFSSTDTQYF,TGTGCCATCACCCCGGGACTAGCGGGAGAGTTTTCTAGCACAGATACGCAGTATTTT
TRBJ1-2,few,NA,TRBV6-6,CAATEGVVGYTF,TGTGCCGCCACCGAGGGGGTCGTCGGCTACACCTTC
TRBJ2-2,NA,TRBD2,TRBV10-3,CATSSGNTGELFF,TGTGCCACCTCTAGCGGGAACACCGGGGAGCTGTTTTTT
TRBJ1-4,NA,NA,TRBV2,CASLRFANEKLFF,TGTGCCAGCCTACGGTTCGCTAATGAAAAACTGTTTTTT
TRBJ2-4,NA,TRBD1,TRBV28,CASSQDGTVKNIQYF,TGTGCCAGCAGTCAAGATGGGACAGTTAAAAACATTCAGTACTTC
TRBJ2-7,NA,NA,TRBV28,CASSSRSYEQYF,TGTGCCAGCAGTTCCAGATCCTACGAGCAGTACTTC
TRBJ2-3,NA,NA,TRBV7-7,CASSSSGNPTDTQYF,TGTGCCAGCAGCTCCTCCGGGAACCCCACAGATACGCAGTATTTT
TRBJ2-3,NA,TRBD2,TRBV27,CASSRKGRAVDTQYF,TGTGCCAGCAGCAGGAAGGGGAGGGCCGTAGATACGCAGTATTTT
TRBJ2-3,NA,TRBD2,TRBV11-2,CASSPSGGQSSTDTQYF,TGTGCCAGCAGCCCCTCGGGGGGGCAATCTAGCACAGATACGCAGTATTTT
TRBJ1-4,NA,NA,TRBV7-6,CASSPWRGGKLFF,TGTGCCAGCAGCCCCTGGCGGGGGGGAAAACTGTTTTTT
TRBJ1-5,NA,NA,TRBV5-1,CASSYKSNQPQHF,TGCGCCAGCAGCTACAAAAGCAATCAGCCCCAGCATTTT
TRBJ1-1,NA,NA,TRBV6-5,CASSRTLGGPEAFF,TGTGCCAGCAGCCGGACCTTGGGAGGACCTGAAGCTTTCTTT
TRBJ1-2,NA,NA,TRBV28,CASYRQPTGYTF,TGTGCCAGCTACCGACAACCAACCGGCTACACCTTC
TRBJ2-3,NA,TRBD2,TRBV5-6,CASRPSSGHMHSTDTQYF,TGTGCCAGCAGACCCTCTAGCGGACATATGCATAGCACAGATACGCAGTATTTT
TRBJ2-3,NA,NA,TRBV5-1,CASSLGLGGTDTQYF,TGCGCCAGCAGCTTGGGGCTAGGGGGCACAGATACGCAGTATTTT
TRBJ2-1,NA,TRBD2,TRBV29-1,CSGLADGYNEQFF,TGCAGCGGGCTAGCGGACGGCTACAATGAGCAGTTCTTC
TRBJ1-4,NA,NA,TRBV30,CAWSVREKLFF,TGTGCCTGGAGTGTACGTGAAAAACTGTTTTTT
TRBJ2-3,NA,TRBD2,TRBV30,CAWSGPTSGGNTQYF,TGTGCCTGGAGTGGCCCGACTAGCGGGGGGAATACGCAGTATTTT